The 23 T cell receptor beta chains presented below share a single source sample, sequenced in a study of T cell repertoires in aging, cancer and after chemotherapy. Multiplex touch-down PCR with TRB-A/B primers amplified rearranged V-D-J TRB sequences. In TCRdb, the multiplex PCR reads were re-called with MiXCR into one record per CDR3 protein. Of more than 10,000 distinct CDR3 sequences in the sample, approximately 29% were seen once. TCR beta rearrangements were amplified from peripheral blood genomic DNA. Input material: blood. These receptors were collected from a human donor in good health. The donor label of this sample is uncertain.

As regards this clonotype: A read error may produce the germline difference seen at one junction end. The CDR3 spells CASSVAGVGYNEQFF. Here the CDR3 DNA reads TGTGCCAGCAGTGTAGCGGGAGTGGGCTACAATGAGCAGTTCTTC. J is TRBJ2-1 and V is TRBV12-3 or TRBV12-4; the match to TRBD2 covers 9 bases. The CDR3 contains 15 residues.

Judged by abundance, this clonotype is medium-sized. This CDR3 reads CSVRVLEQFF. In nucleotides, the CDR3 is TGCAGCGTTCGGGTCCTCGAGCAGTTCTTC. This chain joins TRBV29-1 and TRBJ2-1; D remains ambiguous. The CDR3 sequence is 10 residues long. CDR1 and CDR2 (germline): SQVTM, ANQGSEA. Trimming stripped 5 bases from V and 10 bases from J, with 9 bases between.

This clonotype is categorized as medium-sized. The V and J genes are TRBV19 and TRBJ1-1, with a possible D match to TRBD1 (5 bases). The CDR3 totals 14 residues. Germline-derived CDR1 and CDR2 are LNHDA and SQIVND (reference sequence). V dropped 2 bases and J dropped 3 bases, with 10 bases sitting between them. In DNA, the CDR3 is TGTGCCAGTAGTATATGGGGACGACACACTGAAGCTTTCTTT. Protein product: CASSIWGRHTEAFF.

This clonotype has only a few counts. The chain has TRBV5-6 and TRBJ2-3; 8 positions match TRBD2. Germline V CDR1 and CDR2: SGHDT, YYEEEE. This CDR3 has 16 amino acids. With 3 bases clipped from V and 1 base from J, the junction kept 7 bases outside the gene matches. This chain's CDR3 is CASSYIGREGTDTQYF. CDR3 bases: TGTGCCAGCAGCTACATTGGGCGGGAGGGCACAGATACGCAGTATTTT. Based on the CDR3 plus reference TRBV5-6 and TRBJ2-3, the full variable domain is DAGVTQSPTHLIKTRGQQVTLRCSPKSGHDTVSWYQQALGQGPQFIFQYYEEEERQRGNFPDRFSGHQFPNYSSELNVNALLLGDSALYLCASSYIGREGTDTQYFGPGTRLTVL.

This clonotype has more than one count but fewer than ten. The chain carries TRBV19 and TRBJ2-5; D unclear. The CDR3 length is 15 residues. Trimming cost V 2 bases and J 4 bases, with 14 bases left between them. Germline V lookup: CDR1 LNHDA, CDR2 SQIVND (reference sequence). For the CDR3, the DNA is TGTGCCAGTAGTATACTAATCTCGAGACCAGAGACCCAGTACTTC. It encodes CASSILISRPETQYF.

Here the CDR3 reads CASSTLGAGDTF. CDR3 nucleotides: TGTGCCAGCAGCACCTTAGGGGCAGGAGACACCTTC. The chain recombines TRBV6-5 with TRBJ1-2; perhaps TRBD1 as D (5 bases). Germline CDR1 MNHEY, CDR2 SVGAGI. This CDR3 contains 12 residues. The ends were cut back, 6 bases at V and 12 bases at J, with 17 bases in the middle.

V is TRBV19 and J is TRBJ2-7; possibly TRBD1 for D (11 bases). V was clipped by 7 bases and J by 0 bases, with 40 bases between them. The germline gives CDR1 LNHDA, CDR2 SQIVND (reference sequence). The CDR3 loop spans 23 amino acids. The CDR3 protein is CASTPEVGQGVFFGTSASYEQYF. CDR3 nucleotide sequence: TGTGCCAGTACCCCCGAGGTGGGACAGGGGGTGTTTTTTGGGACTAGCGCCTCCTACGAGCAGTACTTC.

The chain recombines TRBV20-1 with TRBJ2-1; 9 nucleotides match TRBD1. The trim removed 1 base at V and 7 bases at J, leaving 11 bases unmatched. The germline CDR1 and CDR2 sequences are DFQATT and SNEGSKA (reference sequence). The CDR3 consists of 16 residues. CDR3 residues: CSARAREQGAFNEQFF. CDR3 sequence (DNA): TGCAGTGCTAGAGCTCGAGAACAGGGGGCGTTTAATGAGCAGTTCTTC.

This clonotype has a handful of counts. CDR3 protein: CASSPKGGGRAEGQFF. The DNA of the CDR3 is TGTGCCAGCAGTCCAAAGGGGGGCGGGAGGGCCGAAGGGCAGTTCTTC. This chain uses TRBV6-2 or TRBV6-3 with TRBJ2-1; 9 bases map to TRBD2. Germline trimming cut 5 bases from V and 12 bases from J; bases unmatched to any gene: 17. The CDR3 totals 16 residues. In germline, CDR1 is MNHEY, CDR2 SVGEGT.

In this sample, this clonotype turned up a few times. This chain links TRBV30 with TRBJ2-5; D ambiguous. Germline values: CDR1 GTSNPN, CDR2 SVGIG (reference sequence). The CDR3 spans 13 residues. With 3 bases removed from V and 5 bases from J, the gap between germline ends came to 13 bases. The CDR3 DNA follows: TGTGCCTGGAGAGTTGGGAACTGGGAGACCCAGTACTTC. Its translation is CAWRVGNWETQYF.

By share, this clonotype counts as medium-sized. This chain links TRBV29-1 with TRBJ2-5; 10 bases map to TRBD2. This CDR3 has 12 residues. V dropped 8 bases and J dropped 4; count of bases not matched to a gene: 4. Germline values: CDR1 SQVTM, CDR2 ANQGSEA. The CDR3 nucleotides read TGCAGCCATCCTAGCGGGAGAGAGACCCAGTACTTC. This encodes CSHPSGRETQYF. Full variable domain (remainder filled in from reference TRBV29-1 and TRBJ2-5): SAVISQKPSRDICQRGTSLTIQCQVDSQVTMMFWYRQQPGQSLTLIATANQGSEATYESGFVIDKFPISRPNLTFSTLTVSNMSPEDSSIYLCSHPSGRETQYFGPGTRLLVL.

This clonotype came up a few times. The chain joins TRBV20-1 to TRBJ2-1; 7 bases line up with TRBD1. Germline V gene lookup returns CDR1 DFQATT and CDR2 SNEGSKA (reference sequence). Trimming cost V 5 bases and J 4 bases; bases outside gene matches: 5. This CDR3 is built from 13 residues. CDR3 sequence: CSAGDRMYNEQFF. The CDR3 DNA sequence: TGCAGTGCTGGGGACAGAATGTACAATGAGCAGTTCTTC.

This chain joins TRBV27 and TRBJ2-3; D not certain. This CDR3 comprises 13 residues. Germline CDR1 MNHEY, CDR2 SMNVEV (reference sequence). V lost 4 bases, J lost 0 bases, and 5 bases lay in between. CDR3 coding DNA: TGTGCCAGCAGTTCACCTAGCACAGATACGCAGTATTTT. This encodes CASSSPSTDTQYF.

The sample holds a few counts of this clonotype. The gene calls are TRBV12-3 or TRBV12-4 and TRBJ1-1, with D possibly TRBD1 on 6 matching bases. The CDR3 sequence is 12 residues long. V was shortened by 7 bases and J by 8 bases, with 14 bases between the two germline ends. CDR3 bases: TGTGCCAGCACCCTGGGACAAATCGAAGCTTTCTTT. Translating gives CASTLGQIEAFF.

CDR3 loop: CASGAGTSGYEQYF. The CDR3 DNA reads as TGTGCCAGCGGGGCCGGGACTAGCGGATACGAGCAGTACTTC. This rearrangement joins TRBV6-5 to TRBJ2-7; 11 positions match TRBD2. V lost 8 bases, J lost 4 bases, and 7 bases stayed unmatched. CDR1 and CDR2 from the germline V gene are MNHEY and SVGAGI. The CDR3 is made up of 14 amino acids.

Turning to this clonotype: One end of the junction is discordant with germline, which a read error may explain. The chain has TRBV7-6 and TRBJ2-5; TRBD1 matches 7 bases. Per the germline V gene, CDR1 is SGHVS and CDR2 is FNYEAQ. The CDR3 totals 14 residues. DNA for the CDR3: TGTGCTAGCAGCCCACGGACAGGCCAAGAGACCCAGTACTTC. It specifies CASSPRTGQETQYF. Combining the CDR3 with reference TRBV7-6 and TRBJ2-5 gives the whole variable domain GAGVSQSPRYKVTKRGQDVALRCDPISGHVSLYWYRQALGQGPEFLTYFNYEAQQDKSGLPNDRFSAERPEGSISTLTIQRTEQRDSAMYRCASSPRTGQETQYFGPGTRLLVL.

The rearrangement joins TRBV7-2 to TRBJ2-3; D gene unclear. Germline V gene lookup returns CDR1 SGHTA and CDR2 FQGNSA. CDR3 length: 15 residues. Trimming left V 1 base short and J 6 bases short, with 14 bases between. DNA of the CDR3: TGTGCCAGCAGCTTAGAACGCGCCTCTACGGATACGCAGTATTTT. Translated: CASSLERASTDTQYF.

In this sample, this clonotype is medium-sized. The chain has TRBV19 and TRBJ2-6; D might be TRBD2 (7 bases). Germline CDR1 and CDR2: LNHDA and SQIVND (reference sequence). V lost 7 bases, J lost 2 bases, and 9 bases lay in between. This CDR3 is built from 14 residues. The chain's CDR3 is CASKGGTGANVLTF. The CDR3, as DNA: TGTGCCAGTAAGGGGGGGACTGGGGCCAACGTCCTGACTTTC.

The J gene is TRBJ2-1, the V gene TRBV7-2; no reliable D call. The CDR3 has 15 amino acids. The germline gives CDR1 SGHTA, CDR2 FQGNSA. V dropped 1 base and J dropped 4 bases, with 11 bases sitting between them. The CDR3 loop is CASSLGAVPYNEQFF. In DNA, the CDR3 is TGTGCCAGCAGCTTAGGGGCAGTACCTTACAATGAGCAGTTCTTC.

J is TRBJ2-5 and V is TRBV15, with TRBD2 matching 8 bases. Germline V gene sequence: CDR1 LNHNV, CDR2 YYDKDF (reference sequence). V shed 1 base and J 7 bases; nucleotides not matched to a gene: 8. The CDR3 loop spans 15 amino acids. Here the CDR3 DNA reads TGTGCCACCAGCAGAGGGACTAGCAGGTTGGGGACCCAGTACTTC. Protein sequence: CATSRGTSRLGTQYF. Drawing the rest from reference TRBV15 and TRBJ2-5, the complete variable domain is DAMVIQNPRYQVTQFGKPVTLSCSQTLNHNVMYWYQQKSSQAPKLLFHYYDKDFNNEADTPDNFQSRRPNTSFCFLDIRSPGLGDTAMYLCATSRGTSRLGTQYFGPGTRLLVL.

This clonotype was counted only a few times. V usage is TRBV5-4 and J usage is TRBJ2-5, with D perhaps matching TRBD2 (5 bases). This CDR3 region has 15 residues. Between the trimmed V and J ends, which lost 6 bases and 3 bases, there was a span of 18 bases. CDR1 SGHNT and CDR2 YYREEE come from the germline V gene (reference sequence). Here the CDR3 DNA reads TGTGCCAGCACTCCCGACTACCCCGGGGAAGAGACCCAGTACTTC. It encodes CASTPDYPGEETQYF.

This clonotype is medium-sized. The chain couples TRBV29-1 to TRBJ2-5, with 7 bases that match TRBD2. After removal of 3 bases from V and 4 bases from J, the junction contained 11 bases not matched to a gene. Germline assignment: CDR1 SQVTM and CDR2 ANQGSEA. CDR3 size: 15 residues. The CDR3 DNA is TGCAGCGTTGAGGCCCAGCGGGGTAGGGCAGAGACCCAGTACTTC. Translating gives CSVEAQRGRAETQYF.

This clonotype is judged hyperexpanded (1% or more). This chain joins TRBV6-5 and TRBJ1-2; D call uncertain. The CDR3 sequence is 13 residues long. Trimming stripped 0 bases from V and 4 bases from J, with 6 bases between. Germline-derived CDR1 and CDR2 are MNHEY and SVGAGI. CDR3 region: CASSYSDRYGYTF. DNA of the CDR3: TGTGCCAGCAGTTACTCGGACCGCTATGGCTACACCTTC.